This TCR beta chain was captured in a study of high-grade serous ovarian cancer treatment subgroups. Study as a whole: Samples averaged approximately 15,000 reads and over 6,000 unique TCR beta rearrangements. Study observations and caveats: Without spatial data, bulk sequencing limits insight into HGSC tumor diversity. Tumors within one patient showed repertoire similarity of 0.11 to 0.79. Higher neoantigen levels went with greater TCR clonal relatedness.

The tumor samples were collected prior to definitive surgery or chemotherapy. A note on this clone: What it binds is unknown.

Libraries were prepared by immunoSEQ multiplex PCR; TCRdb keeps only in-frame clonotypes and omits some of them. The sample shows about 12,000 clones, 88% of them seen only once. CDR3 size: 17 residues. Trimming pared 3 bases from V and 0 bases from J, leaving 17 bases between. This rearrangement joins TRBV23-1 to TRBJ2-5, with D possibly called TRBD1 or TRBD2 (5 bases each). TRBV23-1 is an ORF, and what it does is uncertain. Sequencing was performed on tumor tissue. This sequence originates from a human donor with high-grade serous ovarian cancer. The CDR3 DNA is TGCGCCAGCAGTCAGATGGCCCCCGGGGCCAACCAAGAGACCCAGTACTTC. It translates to CASSQMAPGANQETQYF.